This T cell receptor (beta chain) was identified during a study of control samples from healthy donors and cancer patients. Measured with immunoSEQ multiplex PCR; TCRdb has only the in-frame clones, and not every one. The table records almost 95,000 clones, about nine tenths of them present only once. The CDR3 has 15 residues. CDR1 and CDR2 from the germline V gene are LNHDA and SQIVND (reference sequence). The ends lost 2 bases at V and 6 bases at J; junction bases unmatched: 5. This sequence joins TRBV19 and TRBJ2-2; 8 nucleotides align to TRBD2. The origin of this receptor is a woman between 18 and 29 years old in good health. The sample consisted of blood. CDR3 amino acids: CASSISSGLAGELFF. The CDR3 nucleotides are TGTGCCAGTAGTATATCTAGCGGGCTAGCCGGGGAGCTGTTTTTT.